Following are 28 T cell receptor beta chains from one sample sequenced in a study of blood T cell repertoires in COVID-19. Profiling relied on immunoSEQ multiplex PCR, and the TCRdb table lists in-frame clones only, not all of them. The sample consists of about 380,000 clones, roughly 80% of them appearing once. Sample: peripheral blood. All receptors derive from a human donor with acute or convalescent COVID-19. The donor label of this sample is uncertain.

V is TRBV28 and J is TRBJ1-1; D gene uncertain. Germline loops: CDR1 MDHEN, CDR2 SYDVKM. The CDR3 runs 13 residues. V was trimmed by 8 bases and J by 1 base, leaving 11 bases between them. The DNA for the CDR3 is TGTGCCAGCGGCCTTATCGAGAACACTGAAGCTTTCTTT. Protein sequence: CASGLIENTEAFF.

The DNA of the CDR3 is TGTGCCAGTAACATACCGGGTTCGAACACTGAAGCTTTCTTT. It specifies CASNIPGSNTEAFF. The genes are TRBV19 and TRBJ1-1; D uncertain. The CDR3 contains 14 residues. V was shortened by 7 bases and J by 1 base, with 13 bases between the two germline ends. CDR1 is LNHDA, CDR2 SQIVND, per germline (reference sequence).

This clone was seen at least ten times. V and J are TRBV28 and TRBJ1-5; 7 bases fit TRBD1. V gave up 6 bases and J gave up 5 bases; unmatched junction bases: 22. The CDR3 extends over 19 amino acids. Germline CDR1 MDHEN, CDR2 SYDVKM. CDR3 sequence (DNA): TGTGCCAGCAGCCCCCCCCTTTTTGACAGGGCGGTCATCGATCAGCCCCAGCATTTT. Translating it yields CASSPPLFDRAVIDQPQHF.

The chain joins TRBV6-6 to TRBJ2-5; 7 nucleotides line up with TRBD1. Germline CDR1 MNHNY, CDR2 SVGAGI (reference sequence). Trimming cost V 5 bases and J 5 bases; bases outside gene matches: 20. The CDR3 sequence is 18 residues long. CDR3 nucleotide sequence: TGTGCCAGCAGTCTTGGGATGGGGACAGCTCCTAGGGGGGAGACCCAGTACTTC. This codes for CASSLGMGTAPRGETQYF.

V is TRBV11-2 and J is TRBJ2-1; 13 bases agree with TRBD2. Trimming removed 3 bases from V and 8 bases from J; junction bases left unmatched: 4. The CDR3 extends over 15 amino acids. Per germline, CDR1 SGHAT and CDR2 FQNNGV. The CDR3: CASSFGTSGIYEQFF. The CDR3 nucleotides are TGTGCCAGCAGCTTCGGGACTAGCGGGATCTATGAGCAGTTCTTC.

The V and J genes are TRBV3-1 (or the pseudogene TRBV3-2) and TRBJ2-1, with TRBD2 identical over 8 bases. Germline V lookup: CDR1 LGHDT, CDR2 YNNKEL (reference sequence). V trimming: 1 base; J trimming: 4 bases; junction bases outside the gene matches: 12. The CDR3 is 18 amino acids. This CDR3 is CASSQARPSGGFYNEQFF. CDR3 coding DNA: TGTGCCAGCAGCCAAGCACGGCCGAGCGGGGGCTTTTACAATGAGCAGTTCTTC.

V and J are TRBV6-5 and TRBJ1-4; 7 bases agree with TRBD1. After removal of 0 bases from V and 7 bases from J, the junction contained 5 bases not matched to a gene. Germline CDR1 and CDR2: MNHEY and SVGAGI. The CDR3 is 15 residues long. The CDR3 sequence is CASSYSQGMGEKLFF. The CDR3 region has the DNA TGTGCCAGCAGTTACTCACAGGGGATGGGTGAAAAACTGTTTTTT.

The genes are TRBV6-5 and TRBJ1-1; 9 bases are a match to TRBD1. Looked up from germline, CDR1 is MNHEY and CDR2 is SVGAGI. This CDR3 has 16 residues. The junction had 9 bases not matched to a gene; V was cut back by 2 bases and J by 5 bases. CDR3 in DNA: TGTGCCAGCAGTTACCTAGGCGGGACAGGGTTAACTGAAGCTTTCTTT. This codes for CASSYLGGTGLTEAFF.

The DNA for the CDR3 is TGCAGTGCTAGTGACGGCCAAGAGACCCAGTACTTC. Its translation: CSASDGQETQYF. The V call is TRBV20-1, the J call TRBJ2-5; unclear D gene. V lost 3 bases and J 1 base, leaving 6 bases between the germline ends. The germline CDR1 and CDR2 sequences are DFQATT and SNEGSKA (reference sequence). This CDR3 has 12 residues.

The chain joins TRBV6-5 to TRBJ1-6, with a possible D match to TRBD1 (6 bases). The germline CDR1 and CDR2 sequences are MNHEY and SVGAGI. The CDR3 is made up of 15 amino acids. V shed 2 bases and J shed 10 bases, with 15 bases lying between them. The CDR3 here is CASSYDGGAKSPLHF. The CDR3 DNA sequence: TGTGCCAGCAGTTACGATGGGGGCGCGAAATCACCCCTCCACTTT.

The chain is built from TRBV4-1 and TRBJ2-5; TRBD1 matches 7 bases. From germline, CDR1 is MGHRA and CDR2 YSYEKL. J gave up 4 bases and V 0 bases, and 11 bases lay outside the gene matches. The CDR3 sequence is 17 residues long. The CDR3 bases are TGCGCCAGCAGCCAAGATTCTCTTGGGACAGTTCTAGAGACCCAGTACTTC. The encoded protein is CASSQDSLGTVLETQYF.

The rearrangement links TRBV2 to TRBJ2-3; D is perhaps TRBD2 (5 bases). V shed 2 bases and J shed 0 bases, with 9 bases lying between them. This CDR3 has 15 residues. Per germline, CDR1 SNHLY and CDR2 FYNNEI. CDR3 in amino acids: CASSEIGGSTDTQYF. In DNA form, the CDR3 reads TGTGCCAGCAGTGAAATCGGCGGGAGCACAGATACGCAGTATTTT.

V and J are TRBV7-9 and TRBJ1-1; D is perhaps TRBD1 (6 bases). Germline V gives CDR1 SEHNR, CDR2 FQNEAQ (reference sequence). The CDR3 is 14 amino acids. Trimming removed 1 base from V and 4 bases from J, with 10 bases in between. The CDR3 loop reads CASSLDRVVTEAFF. DNA for the CDR3: TGTGCCAGCAGCTTAGACAGGGTAGTCACTGAAGCTTTCTTT. Supplemented by reference TRBV7-9 and TRBJ1-1, the full variable domain reads DTGVSQNPRHKITKRGQNVTFRCDPISEHNRLYWYRQTLGQGPEFLTYFQNEAQLEKSRLLSDRFSAERPKGSFSTLEIQRTEQGDSAMYLCASSLDRVVTEAFFGQGTRLTVV.

The rearrangement links TRBV5-1 to TRBJ1-4; D is possibly TRBD1 (5 bases). Looked up from germline, CDR1 is SGHRS and CDR2 is YFSETQ. The CDR3 contains 15 residues. V was clipped by 0 bases and J by 5 bases, with 11 bases between them. In nucleotides, the CDR3 is TGCGCCAGCAGCTTGGCCCCTCAGGGAAATGAAAAACTGTTTTTT. Amino acids: CASSLAPQGNEKLFF. Combining the CDR3 with reference TRBV5-1 and TRBJ1-4 gives the whole variable domain KAGVTQTPRYLIKTRGQQVTLSCSPISGHRSVSWYQQTPGQGLQFLFEYFSETQRNKGNFPGRFSGRQFSNSRSEMNVSTLELGDSALYLCASSLAPQGNEKLFFGSGTQLSVL.

The rearrangement uses TRBV12-3 or TRBV12-4 and TRBJ2-7; D may be TRBD1 (5 bases). CDR3 length equals 13 residues. V lost 8 bases to trimming and J lost 6 bases, with 17 bases between them. DNA for the CDR3: TGTGCCAGCGGGGCTCAAAAGTCGTCCGAGCAGTACTTC. This sequence encodes CASGAQKSSEQYF.

The J gene is TRBJ1-1, the V gene TRBV6-2 or TRBV6-3; 9 bases fit TRBD1. The ends lost 0 bases at V and 5 bases at J; junction bases unmatched: 4. CDR1 and CDR2 (germline): MNHEY, SVGEGT. The CDR3 length is 15 residues. The CDR3 DNA sequence: TGTGCCAGCAGTTACTCGGACAGGGGATTGACTGAAGCTTTCTTT. This sequence encodes CASSYSDRGLTEAFF.

The chain joins TRBV3-1 (or the pseudogene TRBV3-2) to TRBJ1-3, with D perhaps TRBD1 (6 bases). V was clipped by 0 bases and J by 3 bases, with 9 bases between them. CDR1 is LGHDT, CDR2 YNNKEL, per germline (reference sequence). This CDR3 comprises 15 residues. CDR3 in amino acids: CASSQEGRGGNTIYF. CDR3 coding DNA: TGTGCCAGCAGCCAAGAGGGCAGGGGTGGAAACACCATATATTTT.

This clone was seen once. The chain has TRBV2 and TRBJ2-1, with a weak D call TRBD2 (5 bases). Trimming stripped 3 bases from V and 2 bases from J, with 11 bases between. Germline V lookup: CDR1 SNHLY, CDR2 FYNNEI. The length of the CDR3 is 15 residues. The CDR3 sequence is CASSDGGSPYNEQFF. The CDR3 coding sequence is TGTGCCAGCAGTGATGGTGGGAGCCCCTACAATGAGCAGTTCTTC. The full variable domain, its missing parts supplied by reference TRBV2 and TRBJ2-1, is EPEVTQTPSHQVTQMGQEVILRCVPISNHLYFYWYRQILGQKVEFLVSFYNNEISEKSEIFDDQFSVERPDGSNFTLKIRSTKLEDSAMYFCASSDGGSPYNEQFFGPGTRLTVL.

The chain employs TRBV7-9 and TRBJ1-2; D is unclear. The CDR3 consists of 15 residues. Between the trimmed V and J ends, which lost 2 bases and 4 bases, there was a span of 14 bases. The germline CDR1 and CDR2 sequences are SEHNR and FQNEAQ (reference sequence). The CDR3 DNA reads as TGTGCCAGCAGCTTAAATGGAGACGCGGTCTATGGCTACACCTTC. It specifies CASSLNGDAVYGYTF.

The rearrangement uses TRBV2 and TRBJ1-1, with 7 bases fitting TRBD1. CDR1 and CDR2 (germline): SNHLY, FYNNEI. This CDR3 is 19 amino acids long. With 6 bases clipped from V and 4 bases from J, the junction kept 23 bases outside the gene matches. The CDR3 DNA reads TGTGCCAGCAGAGTCCCTCCTTTTCATGGACAGGAAGTTGCCACTGAAGCTTTCTTT. Protein product: CASRVPPFHGQEVATEAFF. Combining the CDR3 with reference TRBV2 and TRBJ1-1 gives the whole variable domain EPEVTQTPSHQVTQMGQEVILRCVPISNHLYFYWYRQILGQKVEFLVSFYNNEISEKSEIFDDQFSVERPDGSNFTLKIRSTKLEDSAMYFCASRVPPFHGQEVATEAFFGQGTRLTVV.

Here the CDR3 DNA reads TGCGCCAGCAAGTACAGCAACACAGATACGCAGTATTTT. This gives the protein CASKYSNTDTQYF. The gene calls are TRBV10-2 and TRBJ2-3; the D is unclear. Germline V CDR1 and CDR2: WSHSY, SAAADI. With 7 bases removed from V and 2 bases from J, the gap between germline ends came to 10 bases. This CDR3 has 13 amino acids.

This chain connects TRBV30 to TRBJ1-5; perhaps TRBD1 as D (5 bases). This CDR3 comprises 13 residues. Germline V gene data show CDR1 as GTSNPN and CDR2 as SVGIG (reference sequence). Trimming took off 0 bases at V and 7 bases at J, with 10 bases between the two ends. The CDR3, as DNA: TGTGCCTGGAGTGTTGGAGGGGAACAGCCCCAGCATTTT. Protein sequence: CAWSVGGEQPQHF.

Only one count was recorded for this clone. The chain uses TRBV6-6 and TRBJ1-5; D might be TRBD1 (5 bases). Germline CDR1 and CDR2: MNHNY and SVGAGI (reference sequence). V lost 5 bases and J lost 3, with 17 bases in between. The length of the CDR3 is 16 residues. The CDR3 reads CASSTQGSRVNQPQHF. CDR3 nucleotide sequence: TGTGCCAGCAGTACCCAAGGCTCCAGGGTCAATCAGCCCCAGCATTTT.

This clone was seen a single time. The chain carries TRBV4-1 and TRBJ1-2; no clear D gene. Deletions cut 0 bases from V and 4 bases from J, with 6 bases between. CDR1 MGHRA and CDR2 YSYEKL come from the germline V gene. This CDR3 comprises 13 residues. The CDR3 spells CASSQDGVYGYTF. CDR3 in DNA: TGCGCCAGCAGCCAAGATGGAGTCTATGGCTACACCTTC.

The chain has TRBV10-3 and TRBJ1-1; tentatively, D is TRBD1 (5 bases). The CDR3 extends over 15 amino acids. V shed 0 bases and J shed 0 bases, with 8 bases lying between them. CDR1 and CDR2 from the germline V gene are ENHRY and SYGVKD. This chain's CDR3 is CAISESPDMNTEAFF. The CDR3 DNA follows: TGTGCCATCAGTGAGTCGCCGGACATGAACACTGAAGCTTTCTTT.

This clone was detected a few times. The rearrangement uses TRBV9 and TRBJ1-1; possible D gene TRBD1, 6 bases. In germline, CDR1 is SGDLS, CDR2 YYNGEE. The CDR3 length is 15 residues. V was clipped by 6 bases and J by 1 base, with 16 bases between them. CDR3 in amino acids: CASTGAKSGNTEAFF. CDR3 sequence (DNA): TGTGCCAGCACAGGGGCGAAGTCGGGGAACACTGAAGCTTTCTTT.

The chain employs TRBV18 and TRBJ1-2, with D tentatively TRBD1 (6 bases). Germline V gene sequence: CDR1 KGHSH, CDR2 LQKENI. The V end lost 4 bases, the J end lost 3 bases, and 18 bases lay between the germline ends. The CDR3 totals 16 residues. In nucleotides, the CDR3 is TGTGCCAGCTCACGATCGGCGGCAGGGGCTGACTATGGCTACACCTTC. This translates into CASSRSAAGADYGYTF.

This clone was observed a few times. The CDR3 DNA reads TGTGCCACCAGCAGTCAGACGACCGGGACTTTCTACAATGAGCAGTTCTTC. As protein: CATSSQTTGTFYNEQFF. V and J are TRBV15 and TRBJ2-1, with D possibly TRBD2 on 6 matching bases. The germline V gene encodes CDR1 LNHNV and CDR2 YYDKDF (reference sequence). The CDR3 covers 17 residues. V shed 3 bases and J shed 3 bases, with 18 bases lying between them.